This T cell receptor beta chain was captured in a study of blood T cell repertoires in COVID-19. Under the authors' procedure: Reference gene primers were amplified, and this amplification served to estimate nucleated cell counts. Measured with immunoSEQ multiplex PCR; TCRdb has only the in-frame clones, and not every one. That table gives V, J and clone size, and the DNA gave D and trimming. Among approximately 240,000 clones listed, about 85% were seen once. Germline V gives CDR1 SEHNR, CDR2 FQNEAQ (reference sequence). Trimming left V 4 bases short and J 5 bases short, with 17 bases between. This CDR3 has 15 amino acids.

The specimen sequenced was peripheral blood. This receptor was taken from a young woman who had recovered from COVID-19. The J gene is TRBJ1-2, the V gene TRBV7-9; D perhaps matches TRBD1 (6 bases). For the CDR3, the DNA is TGTGCCAGCAGCTCTTCCCGGGACACCAGTTATGGCTACACCTTC. Residues: CASSSSRDTSYGYTF.